The rows below give T cell receptor beta chains drawn from one sample of a study of cytomegalovirus exposure and HLA in healthy donors. Here immunoSEQ multiplex PCR was the method, and the copy in TCRdb shows in-frame clones only, minus some. The sample has about 56,000 clones, roughly 92% seen once. The sequenced material came from PBMCs. These receptor sequences come from a man aged 18 to 35 in good health and CMV-seronegative. The CDR3 runs from the conserved cysteine through the conserved F or W. A D gene is named only where the DNA matches it firmly. Clone size, where shown, is once, few, many, or a class for clones that have expanded.

V: TRBV27
D: NA
size: NA
J: TRBJ2-1
DNA: TGTGCCAGCAGTTTGGGGCGACTTACCTCCTACAATGAGCAGTTCTTC
CDR3: CASSLGRLTSYNEQFF

V: TRBV4-2
D: NA
size: NA
J: TRBJ2-1
DNA: TGTGCCAGCAGCCAAGATTCCCCCCTAGCGAGCAATGAGCAGTTCTTC
CDR3: CASSQDSPLASNEQFF

V: TRBV18
D: NA
size: NA
J: TRBJ2-2
DNA: TGTGCCAGCTCACCCCCGAGTACGCGGGGCTGGGATCCGAGAACCGGGGAGCTGTTTTTT
CDR3: CASSPPSTRGWDPRTGELFF

V: TRBV11-2
D: NA
size: NA
J: TRBJ2-5
DNA: TGTGCCAGCAGCTTAGATCTCAGGGCATATTCCCAAGAGACCCAGTACTTC
CDR3: CASSLDLRAYSQETQYF

V: TRBV4-3
D: TRBD2
size: NA
J: TRBJ2-7
DNA: TGCGCCAGCAGCCCCGGACTAGCCTACGAGCAGTACTTC
CDR3: CASSPGLAYEQYF

V: TRBV6-6
D: NA
size: NA
J: TRBJ2-7
DNA: TGTGCCAGCAGTTACTTTTTTAGCTCCTACGAGCAGTACTTC
CDR3: CASSYFFSSYEQYF

V: TRBV10-3
D: TRBD1
size: NA
J: TRBJ2-3
DNA: TGTGCCATCAGTGATCCGGACAGGGAGGTGGATACGCAGTATTTT
CDR3: CAISDPDREVDTQYF

V: TRBV6-6
D: TRBD2
size: NA
J: TRBJ2-7
DNA: TGTGCCAGCAGACTGCCGGGACTAGCGGGAAACGAGCAGTACTTC
CDR3: CASRLPGLAGNEQYF

V: TRBV5-1
D: NA
size: NA
J: TRBJ2-1
DNA: TGCGCCAGCAGCCCGTTAGCGGTGAATACTGCCAATGAGCAGTTCTTC
CDR3: CASSPLAVNTANEQFF

V: TRBV5-4
D: TRBD1
size: NA
J: TRBJ2-7
DNA: TGTGCCAGCAGTAAGGACAGGGGCCTCTCCTACGAGCAGTACTTC
CDR3: CASSKDRGLSYEQYF

V: TRBV19
D: NA
size: NA
J: TRBJ1-2
DNA: TGTGCCAGTAGTAGGACAGCATTCTATGGCTACACCTTC
CDR3: CASSRTAFYGYTF

V: TRBV19
D: TRBD2
size: once
J: TRBJ2-1
DNA: TGTGCCAGTAGTCCCGGGACTAGCGGCTACAATGAGCAGTTCTTC
CDR3: CASSPGTSGYNEQFF

V: TRBV6-6
D: TRBD1
size: NA
J: TRBJ1-5
DNA: TGTGCCAGCAGCCGGGGACAGGGGTGGAAGCCCCAGCATTTT
CDR3: CASSRGQGWKPQHF

V: TRBV6-6
D: NA
size: NA
J: TRBJ1-2
DNA: TGTGCCAGCAGCCCGAGCTTTCCGGTTCAATTCTATGGCTACACCTTC
CDR3: CASSPSFPVQFYGYTF

V: TRBV4-2
D: TRBD2
size: NA
J: TRBJ2-7
DNA: TGTGCCAGCAGCCAAGGACTAGCGGGCTCCTACGAGCAGTACTTC
CDR3: CASSQGLAGSYEQYF

V: TRBV9
D: TRBD2
size: once
J: TRBJ2-7
DNA: TGTGCCAGCAGCTACATCTCTAGCGGCGAGCAGTACTTC
CDR3: CASSYISSGEQYF

V: TRBV28
D: NA
size: NA
J: TRBJ2-1
DNA: TGTGCCAGCAGTTTCCCTGGACTGCTTTACAATGAGCAGTTCTTC
CDR3: CASSFPGLLYNEQFF

V: TRBV14
D: TRBD1
size: NA
J: TRBJ1-4
DNA: TGTGCCAGCAGCCCGGGACAGGGAGGAACGCCTACGAGACAACTGTTTTTT
CDR3: CASSPGQGGTPTRQLFF

V: TRBV27
D: TRBD2
size: NA
J: TRBJ2-1
DNA: TGTGCCAGCAGTCAAAGCGGGAGGGCTTACAATGAGCAGTTCTTC
CDR3: CASSQSGRAYNEQFF

V: TRBV4-1
D: TRBD2
size: NA
J: TRBJ2-7
DNA: TGCGCCAGCAGCCAAGCTCCCGGGAGGGCCCCCGAGCAGTACTTC
CDR3: CASSQAPGRAPEQYF

V: TRBV7-9
D: NA
size: NA
J: TRBJ1-1
DNA: TGTGCCAGCAGCTCGGTCGTAGCGAACACTGAAGCTTTCTTT
CDR3: CASSSVVANTEAFF

V: TRBV7-2
D: TRBD2
size: NA
J: TRBJ2-3
DNA: TGTGCCAGCAGCCCCGGGGGTAGCGGGAGACTTAGCACAGATACGCAGTATTTT
CDR3: CASSPGGSGRLSTDTQYF

V: TRBV15
D: NA
size: NA
J: TRBJ2-1
DNA: TGTGCCACCAGCTCCAGAAGTTACAATGAGCAGTTCTTC
CDR3: CATSSRSYNEQFF

V: TRBV7-9
D: NA
size: NA
J: TRBJ2-7
DNA: TGTGCCAGCAGCTTACGAGTTGAGCAGTACTTC
CDR3: CASSLRVEQYF

V: TRBV5-5
D: TRBD1
size: once
J: TRBJ1-1
DNA: TGTGCCAGCAGCCCCGGGACAGGGGAGACTGAAGCTTTCTTT
CDR3: CASSPGTGETEAFF

V: TRBV5-1
D: TRBD2
size: NA
J: TRBJ2-7
DNA: TGCGCCAGCAGCTTGACTAGCGGGGCCGCCTACGAGCAGTACTTC
CDR3: CASSLTSGAAYEQYF

V: TRBV27
D: TRBD1
size: NA
J: TRBJ2-2
DNA: TGTGCCAGCAGGGGACAGGGGGGGAACACCGGGGAGCTGTTTTTT
CDR3: CASRGQGGNTGELFF

V: TRBV18
D: TRBD1
size: NA
J: TRBJ2-5
DNA: TGTGCCAGCTCACCACCGGGCAGGGGGCAGGAGACCCAGTACTTC
CDR3: CASSPPGRGQETQYF

V: TRBV7-3
D: NA
size: NA
J: TRBJ2-5
DNA: TGTGCCAGCAGCCCAACCGGGACATACCAAGAGACCCAGTACTTC
CDR3: CASSPTGTYQETQYF

V: TRBV5-4
D: NA
size: NA
J: TRBJ1-1
DNA: TGTGCCAGCAGTTCTGGTGCAGGGGCGATGAACACTGAAGCTTTCTTT
CDR3: CASSSGAGAMNTEAFF

V: TRBV28
D: TRBD1
size: NA
J: TRBJ1-1
DNA: TGTGCCAGCAGTTTTCTGGGACAGGGGGCTTTCTTT
CDR3: CASSFLGQGAFF

V: TRBV5-6
D: NA
size: few
J: TRBJ2-7
DNA: TGTGCCAGCAGCTTGGGGCGGTCTCTCTACGAGCAGTACTTC
CDR3: CASSLGRSLYEQYF

V: TRBV20-1
D: TRBD1
size: NA
J: TRBJ2-5
DNA: TGCAGTGGGACAGGGACGGAGACCCAGTACTTC
CDR3: CSGTGTETQYF

V: TRBV4-3
D: TRBD2
size: NA
J: TRBJ2-2
DNA: TGCGCCAGCAGCCCTGGACTAGCGGGAGGCGGCGGGGAGCTGTTTTTT
CDR3: CASSPGLAGGGGELFF

V: TRBV7-2
D: TRBD2
size: NA
J: TRBJ2-7
DNA: TGTGCCAGCAGCTTGCCGACTAGCGGGAGGTGGGGGCAGTACTTC
CDR3: CASSLPTSGRWGQYF

V: TRBV6-1
D: NA
size: NA
J: TRBJ2-3
DNA: TGTGCCAGCAGTGAGGGCAGGGGAGCGGATACGCAGTATTTT
CDR3: CASSEGRGADTQYF

V: TRBV30
D: TRBD2
size: NA
J: TRBJ2-4
DNA: TGTGCCTGGCGGCCCGGGACTAGCTGTGTCCCACCCGGGGAAAACATTCAGTACTTC
CDR3: CAWRPGTSCVPPGENIQYF